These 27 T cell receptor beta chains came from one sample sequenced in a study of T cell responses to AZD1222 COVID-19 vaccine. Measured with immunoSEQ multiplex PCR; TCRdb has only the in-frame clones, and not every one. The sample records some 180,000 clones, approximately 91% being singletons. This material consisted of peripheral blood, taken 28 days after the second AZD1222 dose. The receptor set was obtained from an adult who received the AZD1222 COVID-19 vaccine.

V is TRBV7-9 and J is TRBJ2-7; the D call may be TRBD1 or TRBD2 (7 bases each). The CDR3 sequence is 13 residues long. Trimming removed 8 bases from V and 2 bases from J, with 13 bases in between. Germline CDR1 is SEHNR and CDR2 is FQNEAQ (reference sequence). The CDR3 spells CASGGGQTYEQYF. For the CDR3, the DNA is TGTGCCAGCGGGGGGGGACAGACCTACGAGCAGTACTTC. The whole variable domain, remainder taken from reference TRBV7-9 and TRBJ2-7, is DTGVSQNPRHKITKRGQNVTFRCDPISEHNRLYWYRQTLGQGPEFLTYFQNEAQLEKSRLLSDRFSAERPKGSFSTLEIQRTEQGDSAMYLCASGGGQTYEQYFGPGTRLTVT.

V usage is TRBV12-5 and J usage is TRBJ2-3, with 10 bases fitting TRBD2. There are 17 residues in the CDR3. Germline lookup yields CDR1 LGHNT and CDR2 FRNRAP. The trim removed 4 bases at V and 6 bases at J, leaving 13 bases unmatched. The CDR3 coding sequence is TGTGCTAGTGGTTCGGCTACACTAGCGGGGCGGAGGGATACGCAGTATTTT. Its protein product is CASGSATLAGRRDTQYF.

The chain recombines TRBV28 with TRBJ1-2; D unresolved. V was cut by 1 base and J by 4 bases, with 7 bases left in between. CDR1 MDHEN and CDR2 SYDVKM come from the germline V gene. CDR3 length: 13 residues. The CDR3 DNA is TGTGCCAGCAGTTTATCCCCAGGCTATGGCTACACCTTC. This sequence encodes CASSLSPGYGYTF.

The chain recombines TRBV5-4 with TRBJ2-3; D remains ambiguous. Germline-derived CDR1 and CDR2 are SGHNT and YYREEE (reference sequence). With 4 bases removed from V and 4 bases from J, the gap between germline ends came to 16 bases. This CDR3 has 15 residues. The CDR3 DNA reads TGTGCCAGCAGCCCCGGCGCCATTGGGGCAGATACGCAGTATTTT. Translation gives CASSPGAIGADTQYF.

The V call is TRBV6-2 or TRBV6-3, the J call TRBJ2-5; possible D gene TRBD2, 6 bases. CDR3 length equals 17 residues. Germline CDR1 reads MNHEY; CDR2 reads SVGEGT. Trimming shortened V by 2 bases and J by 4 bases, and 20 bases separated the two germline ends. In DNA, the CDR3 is TGTGCCAGCAGTTACATGTCCGTCTCCGGGAGAGGAGAGACCCAGTACTTC. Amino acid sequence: CASSYMSVSGRGETQYF.

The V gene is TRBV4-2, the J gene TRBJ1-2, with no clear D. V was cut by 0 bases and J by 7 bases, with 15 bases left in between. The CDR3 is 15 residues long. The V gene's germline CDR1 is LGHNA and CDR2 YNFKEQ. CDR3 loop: CASSQDGPGPGGYTF. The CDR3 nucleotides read TGTGCCAGCAGCCAAGATGGGCCCGGACCAGGTGGCTACACCTTC.

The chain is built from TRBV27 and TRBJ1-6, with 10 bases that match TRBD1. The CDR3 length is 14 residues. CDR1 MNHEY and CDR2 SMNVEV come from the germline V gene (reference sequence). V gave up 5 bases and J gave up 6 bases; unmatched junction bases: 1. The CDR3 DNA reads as TGTGCCAGCAGTCGGGACAGGGGTAATTCACCCCTCCACTTT. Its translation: CASSRDRGNSPLHF.

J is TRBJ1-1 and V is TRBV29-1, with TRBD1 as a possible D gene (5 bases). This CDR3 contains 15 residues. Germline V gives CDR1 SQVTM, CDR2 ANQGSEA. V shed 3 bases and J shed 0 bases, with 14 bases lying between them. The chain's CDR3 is CSVDKGGHLNTEAFF. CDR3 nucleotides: TGCAGCGTTGACAAGGGTGGACACCTGAACACTGAAGCTTTCTTT.

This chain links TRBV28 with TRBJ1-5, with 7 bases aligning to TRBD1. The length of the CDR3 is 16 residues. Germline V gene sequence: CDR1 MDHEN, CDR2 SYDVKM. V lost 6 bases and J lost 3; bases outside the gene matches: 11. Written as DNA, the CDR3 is TGTGCCAGCAGCCCCCAACAGGGGACCTTCAATCAGCCCCAGCATTTT. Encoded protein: CASSPQQGTFNQPQHF.

DNA for the CDR3: TGTGCCAGCAGCCAAGAGCTCGACGGCGAGAGTGGCTACACCTTC. This encodes CASSQELDGESGYTF. V is TRBV4-2 and J is TRBJ1-2; D ambiguous. CDR1 is LGHNA and CDR2 is YNFKEQ in the germline V gene. V lost 0 bases and J 7 bases, leaving 15 bases between the germline ends. The CDR3 is 15 amino acids.

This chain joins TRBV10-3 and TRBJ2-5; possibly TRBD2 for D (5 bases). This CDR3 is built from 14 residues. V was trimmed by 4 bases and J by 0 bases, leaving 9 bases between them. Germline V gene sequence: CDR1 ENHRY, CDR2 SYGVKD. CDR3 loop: CAISGRRDQETQYF. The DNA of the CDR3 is TGTGCCATCAGTGGGAGGCGGGACCAAGAGACCCAGTACTTC.

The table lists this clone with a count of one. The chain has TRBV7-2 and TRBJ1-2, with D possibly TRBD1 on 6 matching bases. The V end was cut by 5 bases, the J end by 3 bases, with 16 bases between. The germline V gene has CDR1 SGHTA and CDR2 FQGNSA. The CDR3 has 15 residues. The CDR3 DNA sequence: TGTGCCAGCAGCCCCAAAGAGAGGGGGGACTATGGCTACACCTTC. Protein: CASSPKERGDYGYTF.

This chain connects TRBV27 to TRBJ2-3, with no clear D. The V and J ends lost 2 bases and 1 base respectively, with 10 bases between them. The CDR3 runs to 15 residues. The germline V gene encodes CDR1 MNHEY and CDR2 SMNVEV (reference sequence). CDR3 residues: CASSLKGAGTDTQYF. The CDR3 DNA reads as TGTGCCAGCAGTTTAAAAGGCGCAGGCACAGATACGCAGTATTTT.

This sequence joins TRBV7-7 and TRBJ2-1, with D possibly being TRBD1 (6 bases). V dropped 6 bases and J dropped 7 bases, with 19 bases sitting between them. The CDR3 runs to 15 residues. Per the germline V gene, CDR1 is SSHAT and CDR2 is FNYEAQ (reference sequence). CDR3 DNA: TGTGCCAGCAGTCAAAACCCGGACAGACCAAATGAGCAGTTCTTC. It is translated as CASSQNPDRPNEQFF.

The CDR3 DNA is TGTGCCAGTAGTATATACACCGGGATGAACACTGAAGCTTTCTTT. It is translated as CASSIYTGMNTEAFF. The chain carries TRBV19 and TRBJ1-1; D not resolved. There are 15 residues in the CDR3. The germline gives CDR1 LNHDA, CDR2 SQIVND (reference sequence). The V end lost 2 bases, the J end lost 0 bases, and 10 bases lay between the germline ends.

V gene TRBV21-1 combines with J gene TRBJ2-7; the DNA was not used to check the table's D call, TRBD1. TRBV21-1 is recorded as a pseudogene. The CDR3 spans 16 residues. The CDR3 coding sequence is TGTGCCAGCAGCAAAAACAGGGGGCGACTCCCCTACGAGCAGTACTTC. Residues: CASSKNRGRLPYEQYF.

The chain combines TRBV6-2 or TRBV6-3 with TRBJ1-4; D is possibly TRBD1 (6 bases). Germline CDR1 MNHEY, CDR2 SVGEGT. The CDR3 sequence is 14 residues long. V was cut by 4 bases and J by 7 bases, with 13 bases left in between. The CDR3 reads CASSSGERSEKLFF. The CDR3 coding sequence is TGTGCCAGCAGTTCAGGGGAAAGGAGTGAAAAACTGTTTTTT.

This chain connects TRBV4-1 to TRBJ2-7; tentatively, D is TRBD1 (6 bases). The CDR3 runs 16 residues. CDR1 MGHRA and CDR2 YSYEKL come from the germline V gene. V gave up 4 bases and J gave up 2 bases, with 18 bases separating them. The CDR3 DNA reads TGCGCCAGCAGCCGTGTTTACGGGCAGGGGCCCTACGAGCAGTACTTC. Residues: CASSRVYGQGPYEQYF.

CDR3 protein: CASSLDRVGYTF. The CDR3 nucleotides read TGTGCCAGCAGTTTAGATCGGGTTGGCTACACCTTC. The genes are TRBV28 and TRBJ1-2, with D hard to call. The ends were cut back, 2 bases at V and 7 bases at J, with 8 bases in the middle. The CDR3 is 12 amino acids. CDR1 is MDHEN, CDR2 SYDVKM, per germline.

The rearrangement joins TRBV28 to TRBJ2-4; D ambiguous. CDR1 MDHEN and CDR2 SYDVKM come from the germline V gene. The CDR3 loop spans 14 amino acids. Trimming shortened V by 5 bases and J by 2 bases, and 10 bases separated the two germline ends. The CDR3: CASSTTDSKNIQYF. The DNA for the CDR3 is TGTGCCAGCAGTACTACAGACTCCAAAAACATTCAGTACTTC.

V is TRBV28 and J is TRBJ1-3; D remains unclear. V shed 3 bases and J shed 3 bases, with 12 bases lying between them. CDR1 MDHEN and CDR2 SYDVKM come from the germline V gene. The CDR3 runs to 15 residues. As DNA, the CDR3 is TGTGCCAGCAGTTTGCGGGTCTCATATGGAAACACCATATATTTT. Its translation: CASSLRVSYGNTIYF.

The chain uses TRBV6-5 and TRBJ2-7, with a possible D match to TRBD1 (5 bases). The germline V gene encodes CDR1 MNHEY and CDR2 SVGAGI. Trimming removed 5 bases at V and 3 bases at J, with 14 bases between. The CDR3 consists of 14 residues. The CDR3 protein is CASSRRPQDYEQYF. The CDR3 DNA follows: TGTGCCAGCAGTAGACGCCCACAGGACTACGAGCAGTACTTC.

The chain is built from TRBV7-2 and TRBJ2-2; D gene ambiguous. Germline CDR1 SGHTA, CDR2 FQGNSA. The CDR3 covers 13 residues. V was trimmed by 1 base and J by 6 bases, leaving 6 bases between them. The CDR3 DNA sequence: TGTGCCAGCAGCTTAGTGGTCCCCGGGGAGCTGTTTTTT. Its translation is CASSLVVPGELFF.

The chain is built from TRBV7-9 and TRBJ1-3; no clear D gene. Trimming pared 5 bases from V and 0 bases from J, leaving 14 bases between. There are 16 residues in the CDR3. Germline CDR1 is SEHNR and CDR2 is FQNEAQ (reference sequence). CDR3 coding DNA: TGTGCCAGCAGCCCCCGGCCTCCCAGCTCTGGAAACACCATATATTTT. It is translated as CASSPRPPSSGNTIYF.

The chain's CDR3 is CASSQTGTRRTGELFF. As DNA, the CDR3 is TGCGCCAGCAGCCAAACCGGGACTAGGAGGACCGGGGAGCTGTTTTTT. V gene TRBV4-1 combines with J gene TRBJ2-2; TRBD2 matches at 8 bases. The CDR3 is 16 amino acids. Trimming cost V 2 bases and J 5 bases; bases outside gene matches: 7. CDR1 and CDR2 from the germline V gene are MGHRA and YSYEKL.

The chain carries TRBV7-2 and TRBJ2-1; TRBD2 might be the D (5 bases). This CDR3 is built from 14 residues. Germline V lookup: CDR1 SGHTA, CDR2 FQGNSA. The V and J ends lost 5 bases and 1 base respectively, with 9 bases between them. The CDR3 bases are TGTGCCAGCAGCGGGAGTCAATCCTACAATGAGCAGTTCTTC. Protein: CASSGSQSYNEQFF.

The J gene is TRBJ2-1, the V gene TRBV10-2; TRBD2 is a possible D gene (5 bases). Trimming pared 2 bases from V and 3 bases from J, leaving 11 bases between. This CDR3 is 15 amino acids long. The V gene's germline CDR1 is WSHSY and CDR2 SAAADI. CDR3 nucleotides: TGCGCCAGCAGTGAGGTAGCGAACTTCTACAATGAGCAGTTCTTC. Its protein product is CASSEVANFYNEQFF.